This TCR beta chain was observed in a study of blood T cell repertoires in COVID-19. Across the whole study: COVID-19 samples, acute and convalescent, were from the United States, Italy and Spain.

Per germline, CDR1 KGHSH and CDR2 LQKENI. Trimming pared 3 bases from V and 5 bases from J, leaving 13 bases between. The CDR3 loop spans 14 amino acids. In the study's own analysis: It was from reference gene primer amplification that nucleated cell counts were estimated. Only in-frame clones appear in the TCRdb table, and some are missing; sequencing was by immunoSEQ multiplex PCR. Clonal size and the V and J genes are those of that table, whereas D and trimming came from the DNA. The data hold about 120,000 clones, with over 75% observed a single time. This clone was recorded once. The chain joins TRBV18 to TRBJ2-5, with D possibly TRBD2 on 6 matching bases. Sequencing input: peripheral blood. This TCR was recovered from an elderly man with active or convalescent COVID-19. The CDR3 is CASSPWDFRETQYF. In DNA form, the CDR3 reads TGTGCCAGCTCACCCTGGGACTTCAGGGAGACCCAGTACTTC.